The clone carrying this TCR beta chain was seen a handful of times. Its antigen is still unknown. TCRdb used MiXCR to reprocess the reads, holding one entry per CDR3 protein. This table has nearly 70,000 distinct CDR3 sequences, 22% appearing once. CDR1 and CDR2 (germline): MDHEN, SYDVKM. V was shortened by 3 bases and J by 3 bases, with 7 bases between the two germline ends. The CDR3 is 13 residues long. The sample originates from a study of T cell repertoires in cytomegalovirus infection. Study background: Evidence of both CMV infection and a matching HLA type came from public TCR beta signatures.

Study-level findings and limits: Cumulative public TCR beta family frequency identified carriers of CMV plus the relevant HLA. HLA-C-restricted CMV clonotypes gave the most frequent clonotype in two of eight donors.

The chain has TRBV28 and TRBJ2-3; the D is unclear. The clonotype originates from a human donor in good health (CMV status not recorded). Some clones in this sample may be carry-over from other donors' samples. Sequencing was done on a sample of PBMCs, sequenced either directly or after in vitro stimulation (not recorded which). CDR3 protein: CASSFVGTDTQYF. The DNA of the CDR3 is TGTGCCAGCAGTTTCGTTGGTACAGATACGCAGTATTTT.